Sequencing of this T cell receptor beta chain was carried out in a study of technical replicates of blood from several donors (dated by TCRdb to the late 2010s). Concerning this clone itself: What this receptor recognizes is not known. Base qualities are not recorded, but no much larger clone differs from it by a single base.

Library generation was performed with the immunoSEQ multiplex PCR assay. In TCRdb, the immuneACCESS table is reduced to in-frame sequences with V and J assigned. These tables do not hold every clone; where another copy was compared, an unresolved V gene accounts for under half, and the others remain unexplained. The table for this sample lists around 63,000 clones; approximately 92% of them were counted only once. The top ten constitute around 4% of the sample. The CDR3 runs 15 residues from the cysteine to the phenylalanine. Kept here is only the CDR3 DNA, which spans 45 bases and is read in frame from base 1. Taken from the germline V gene (reference sequence), the CDR1 and CDR2 loops are LNHDA and SQIVND. The trim is 0 bases for V and 5 bases for J, with a gap of 13 bases between the germline ends.

Sample: PBMCs. The sequence was collected from a human donor in good health. Some clones in this sample may be carry-over from other donors' samples. Here the chain combines TRBV19 and TRBJ2-5; D gene: possibly TRBD1, on 5 matching bases. The nucleotides read TGTGCCAGTAGTATAGATCTCGGCAGGGATGAGACCCAGTACTTC. It codes for CASSIDLGRDETQYF.